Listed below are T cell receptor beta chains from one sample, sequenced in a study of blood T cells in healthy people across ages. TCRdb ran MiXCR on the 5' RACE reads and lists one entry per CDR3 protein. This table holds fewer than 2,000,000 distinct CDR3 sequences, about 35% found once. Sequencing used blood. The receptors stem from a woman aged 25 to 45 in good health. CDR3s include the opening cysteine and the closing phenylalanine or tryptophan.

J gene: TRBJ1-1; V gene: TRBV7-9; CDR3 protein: CASSPGPAVGDTEAFF
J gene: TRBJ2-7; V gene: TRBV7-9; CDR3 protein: CASSSNLRTYEQYF
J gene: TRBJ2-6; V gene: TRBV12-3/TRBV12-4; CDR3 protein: CASTISGANVLIF
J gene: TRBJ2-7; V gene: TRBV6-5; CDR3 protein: CASSLRVVRTRGEQYF
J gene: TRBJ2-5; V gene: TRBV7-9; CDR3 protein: CASNLGWSGGSLQETQYF
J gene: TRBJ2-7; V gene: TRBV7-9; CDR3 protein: CASSPNLGSYEQYF
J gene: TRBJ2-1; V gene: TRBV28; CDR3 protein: CASGRGSTHEQFF
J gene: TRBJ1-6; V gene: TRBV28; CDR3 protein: CASRKDRQYNSPLHF
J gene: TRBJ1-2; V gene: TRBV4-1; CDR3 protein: CASSQGDRDHYGYTF
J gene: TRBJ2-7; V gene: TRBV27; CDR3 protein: CASSSLAGGEQYF
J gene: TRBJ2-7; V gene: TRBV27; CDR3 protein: CASSFSRRLYEQYF
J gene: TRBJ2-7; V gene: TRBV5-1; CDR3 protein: CASSLGRRTGTDYEQYF
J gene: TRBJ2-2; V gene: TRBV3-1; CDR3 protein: CASSRTGGTGERFF
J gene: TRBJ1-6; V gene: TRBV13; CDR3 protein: CASSLPETPLSPLHF
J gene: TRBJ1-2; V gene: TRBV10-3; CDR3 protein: CAISETAIGEGYTF
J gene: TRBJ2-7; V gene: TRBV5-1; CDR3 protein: CASSSTSTYEQYF
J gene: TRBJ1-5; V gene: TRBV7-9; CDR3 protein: CASSPVVSGNQPQHF
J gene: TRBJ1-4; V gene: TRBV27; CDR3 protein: CASGNEKLFF
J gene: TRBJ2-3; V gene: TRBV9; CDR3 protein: CASSVVTSGAADTQYF
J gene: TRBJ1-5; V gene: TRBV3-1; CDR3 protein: CASSQTGLHQPQHF
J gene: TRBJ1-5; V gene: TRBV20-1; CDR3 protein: CSASRPEDMSINQPQHF
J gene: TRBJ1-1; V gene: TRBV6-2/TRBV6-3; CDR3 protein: CASRSGVGTEAFF
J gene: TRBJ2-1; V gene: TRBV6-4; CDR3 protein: CASSDGSGGADEQFF
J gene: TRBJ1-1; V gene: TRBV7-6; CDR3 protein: CASSSPAALNTEAFF
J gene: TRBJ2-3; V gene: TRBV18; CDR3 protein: CASSQLSGTLTDTQYF
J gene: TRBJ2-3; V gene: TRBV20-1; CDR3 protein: CSASNQAGRTDTQYF
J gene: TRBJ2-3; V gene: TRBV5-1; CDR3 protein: CASTEGGTTSTDTQYF
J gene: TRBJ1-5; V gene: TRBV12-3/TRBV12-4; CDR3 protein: CASSWGTGGSSDQPQHF
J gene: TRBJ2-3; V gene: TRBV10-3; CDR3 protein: CAISWTSVVKDTQYF
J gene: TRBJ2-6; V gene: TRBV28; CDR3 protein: CTSARGQGTGANVLTF
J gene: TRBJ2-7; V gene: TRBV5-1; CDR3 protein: CASSERTSGPYEQYF
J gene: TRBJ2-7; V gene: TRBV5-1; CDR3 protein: CASSLEWQSDEQYF
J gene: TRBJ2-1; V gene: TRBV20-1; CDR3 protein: CSARGVAGRSYNEQFF